The T cell receptor beta chain described here comes from a study of shared clonotypes between healthy human individuals. Trimming removed 5 bases at V and 0 bases at J, with 13 bases between. The CDR3 runs 15 residues. Germline V gives CDR1 SEHNR, CDR2 FQNEAQ (reference sequence). This clone turned up a few times. Repertoires were generated with immunoSEQ multiplex PCR, while TCRdb's copy carries only in-frame clones and drops some. The repertoire has 850,000 to 1,200,000 clones, about 75% of them found once; the top ten carry 1.4%. The receptor was isolated from a man between 18 and 35 years old in good health. The chain combines TRBV7-9 with TRBJ2-5; perhaps TRBD2 as D (5 bases). Input material: memory CD4+ T cells sorted from blood. Specified subset: CD45RA-negative fraction. The CDR3, as DNA: TGTGCCAGCAGCCGACGTCTAGCCAACCAAGAGACCCAGTACTTC. Its protein product is CASSRRLANQETQYF.